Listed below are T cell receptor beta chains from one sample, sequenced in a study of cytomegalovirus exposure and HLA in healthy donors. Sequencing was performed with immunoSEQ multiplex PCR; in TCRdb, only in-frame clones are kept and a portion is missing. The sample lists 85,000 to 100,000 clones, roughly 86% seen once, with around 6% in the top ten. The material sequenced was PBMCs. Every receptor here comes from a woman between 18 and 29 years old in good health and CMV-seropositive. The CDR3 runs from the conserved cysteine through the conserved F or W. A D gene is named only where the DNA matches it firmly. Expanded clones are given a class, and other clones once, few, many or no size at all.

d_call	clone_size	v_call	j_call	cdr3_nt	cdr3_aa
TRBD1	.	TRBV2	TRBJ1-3	TGTGCCAGCAGTGGACAGGGTACTGGAAACACCATATATTTT	CASSGQGTGNTIYF
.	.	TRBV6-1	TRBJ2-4	TGTGCCAGCAGTGATCCAGGGTTCAAAAACATTCAGTACTTC	CASSDPGFKNIQYF
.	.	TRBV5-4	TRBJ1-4	TGTGCCAGCAGCTTGGATGCCTACCCTAATGAAAAACTGTTTTTT	CASSLDAYPNEKLFF
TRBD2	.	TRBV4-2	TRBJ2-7	TGTGCCAGCAGCCAACTGACTAGCGGATACGAGCAGTACTTC	CASSQLTSGYEQYF
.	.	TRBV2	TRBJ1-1	TGTGCCAGCAGTACAAGCTGGAGGGTTACTGAAGCTTTCTTT	CASSTSWRVTEAFF
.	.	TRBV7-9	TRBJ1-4	TGTGCCAGCAGCCGGACAGAGTTTGATGAAAAACTGTTTTTT	CASSRTEFDEKLFF
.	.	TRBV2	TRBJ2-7	TGTGCCAGCAGTGAAGCCAACACGCCCGAGCAGTACTTC	CASSEANTPEQYF
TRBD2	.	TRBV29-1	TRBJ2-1	TGCAGCGTCGATAATAGCGGGAGCCTTTACTACAATGAGCAGTTCTTC	CSVDNSGSLYYNEQFF
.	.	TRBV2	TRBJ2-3	TGTGCCAGCAGTGACCAGGGTCTGGGCACAGATACGCAGTATTTT	CASSDQGLGTDTQYF
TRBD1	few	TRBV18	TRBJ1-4	TGTGCCAGCTCACTCTTCGACAGGGAGGATAATGAAAAACTGTTTTTT	CASSLFDREDNEKLFF
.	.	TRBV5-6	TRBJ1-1	TGTGCCAGCAGCTTGGTACGGAGGAACACTGAAGCTTTCTTT	CASSLVRRNTEAFF
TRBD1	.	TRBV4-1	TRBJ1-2	TGCGCCAGCAGCCACCCGACAGGGCTGGTCTATGGCTACACCTTC	CASSHPTGLVYGYTF
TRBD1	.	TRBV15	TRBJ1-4	TGTGCCACCAAACCAACAGGGGCGGGCCAGATAAAACTGTTTTTT	CATKPTGAGQIKLFF
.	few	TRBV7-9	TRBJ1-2	TGTGCCAGCAGCACACCGACCGGGAGCTATGGCTACACCTTC	CASSTPTGSYGYTF
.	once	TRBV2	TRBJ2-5	TGTGCCAGCAGTCTCACCGGGACTGGAACAACGTTGGGGCCCCAGTACTTC	CASSLTGTGTTLGPQYF
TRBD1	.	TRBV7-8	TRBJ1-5	TGTGCCAGCAGCACGGGACAGGTTAGGGATCAGCCCCAGCATTTT	CASSTGQVRDQPQHF
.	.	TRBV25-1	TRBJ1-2	TGTGCCAGCAGTGATCTAGGGGAGGTGCATGGCTACACCTTC	CASSDLGEVHGYTF
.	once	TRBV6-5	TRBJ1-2	TGTGCCAGCAGTCCACAGGATAACTATGGCTACACCTTC	CASSPQDNYGYTF
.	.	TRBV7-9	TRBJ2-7	TGTGCCAGCAGCCCCATGGTTGCACGGGCCTACGAGCAGTACTTC	CASSPMVARAYEQYF
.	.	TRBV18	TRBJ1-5	TGTGCCAGCTCACCACCTTGGCCGGGTTACAATCAGCCCCAGCATTTT	CASSPPWPGYNQPQHF
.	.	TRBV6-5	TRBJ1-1	TGTGCCAGCAGCCCCTACGGGGGGACTGAAGCTTTCTTT	CASSPYGGTEAFF
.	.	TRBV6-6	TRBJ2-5	TGTGCCAGCAGGACTAGTGAGACCCAGTACTTC	CASRTSETQYF
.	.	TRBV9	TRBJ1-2	TGTGCCAGCAGCGTAGATAGGGTGGAGGTTGGCTATGGCTACACCTTC	CASSVDRVEVGYGYTF